Detailed here is one T cell receptor (beta chain). Antigen specificity is unknown. CDR1 and CDR2 from the germline V gene are SGHRS and YFSETQ. CDR3 length: 14 amino acids. The V and J ends lost 4 bases and 10 bases respectively, with 15 bases between them. The sample is drawn from a study of cytomegalovirus exposure and HLA in healthy donors. Notes on the study in general: Most subjects' HLA-A and HLA-B alleles were reportedly predicted from TCR beta sequences.

PCR primers comprised 60 Vbeta and 13 Jbeta primers. Generated by immunoSEQ multiplex PCR, the TCRdb table keeps only in-frame clones and is missing some. The repertoire consists of fewer than 200,000 clones, with more than 60% occurring once and the leading ten covering around 4.9%. Material: PBMCs. The chain recombines TRBV5-1 with TRBJ1-6; perhaps TRBD1 as D (6 bases). The sequence came from a male donor in good health and CMV-seronegative. The CDR3 here is CASSHRAPGSPLHF. CDR3 in DNA: TGCGCCAGCAGCCACAGGGCTCCCGGGTCACCCCTCCACTTT.